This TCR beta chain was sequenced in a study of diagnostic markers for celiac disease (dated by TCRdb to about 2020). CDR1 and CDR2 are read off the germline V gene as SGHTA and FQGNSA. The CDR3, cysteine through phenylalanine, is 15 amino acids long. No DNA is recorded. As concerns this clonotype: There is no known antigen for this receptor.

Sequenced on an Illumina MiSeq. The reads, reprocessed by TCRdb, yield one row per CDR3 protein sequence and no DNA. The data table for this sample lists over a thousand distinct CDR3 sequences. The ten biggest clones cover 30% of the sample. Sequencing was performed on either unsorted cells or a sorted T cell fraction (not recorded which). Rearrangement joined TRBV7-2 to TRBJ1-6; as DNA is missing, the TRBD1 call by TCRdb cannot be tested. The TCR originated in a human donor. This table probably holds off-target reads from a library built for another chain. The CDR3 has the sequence CASSPRTANRSPLHF.